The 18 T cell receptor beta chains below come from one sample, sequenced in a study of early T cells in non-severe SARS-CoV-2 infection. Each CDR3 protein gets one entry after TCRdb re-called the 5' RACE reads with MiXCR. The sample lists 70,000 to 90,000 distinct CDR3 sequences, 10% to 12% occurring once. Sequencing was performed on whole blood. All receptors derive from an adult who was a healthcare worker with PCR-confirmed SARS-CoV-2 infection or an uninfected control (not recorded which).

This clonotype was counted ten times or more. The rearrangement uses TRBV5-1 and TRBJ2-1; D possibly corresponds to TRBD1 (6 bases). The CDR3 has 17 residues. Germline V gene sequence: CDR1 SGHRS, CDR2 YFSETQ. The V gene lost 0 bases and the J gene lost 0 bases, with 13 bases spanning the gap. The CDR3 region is CASSLEATGSSYNEQFF. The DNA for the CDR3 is TGCGCCAGCAGCTTGGAGGCCACAGGGAGCTCCTACAATGAGCAGTTCTTC.

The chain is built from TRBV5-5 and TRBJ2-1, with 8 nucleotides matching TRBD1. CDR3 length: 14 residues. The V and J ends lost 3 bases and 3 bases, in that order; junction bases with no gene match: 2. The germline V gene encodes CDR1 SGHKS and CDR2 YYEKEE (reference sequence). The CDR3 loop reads CASSSGQDYNEQFF. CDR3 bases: TGTGCCAGCAGCTCGGGACAGGACTACAATGAGCAGTTCTTC.

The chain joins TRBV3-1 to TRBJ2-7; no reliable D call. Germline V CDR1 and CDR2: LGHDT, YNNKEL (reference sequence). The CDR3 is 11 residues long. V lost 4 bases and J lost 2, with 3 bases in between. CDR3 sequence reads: CASSRAYEQYF. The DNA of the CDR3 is TGTGCCAGCAGCCGAGCCTACGAGCAGTACTTC.

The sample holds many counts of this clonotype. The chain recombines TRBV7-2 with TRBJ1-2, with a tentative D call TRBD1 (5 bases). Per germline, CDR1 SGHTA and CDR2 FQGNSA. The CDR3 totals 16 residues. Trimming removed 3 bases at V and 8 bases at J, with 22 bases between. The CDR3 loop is CASSFTPPVDSDGYTF. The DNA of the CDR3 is TGTGCCAGCAGCTTCACTCCCCCTGTAGACAGCGACGGCTACACCTTC.

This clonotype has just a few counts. The CDR3 spells CASSLDRQRGGEQFF. The CDR3 coding sequence is TGTGCCAGCAGCTTAGATCGGCAGCGGGGGGGTGAGCAGTTCTTC. V and J are TRBV11-2 and TRBJ2-1, with 10 bases fitting TRBD2. This CDR3 region has 15 residues. Germline loops: CDR1 SGHAT, CDR2 FQNNGV. Germline trimming cut 0 bases from V and 9 bases from J; bases unmatched to any gene: 5.

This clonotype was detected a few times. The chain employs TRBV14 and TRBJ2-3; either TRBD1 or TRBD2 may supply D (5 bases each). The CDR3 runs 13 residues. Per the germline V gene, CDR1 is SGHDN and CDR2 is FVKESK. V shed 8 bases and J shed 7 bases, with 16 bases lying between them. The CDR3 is CASSGRLAYTQYF. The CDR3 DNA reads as TGTGCCAGCTCGGGACGGCTTGCGTATACGCAGTATTTT.

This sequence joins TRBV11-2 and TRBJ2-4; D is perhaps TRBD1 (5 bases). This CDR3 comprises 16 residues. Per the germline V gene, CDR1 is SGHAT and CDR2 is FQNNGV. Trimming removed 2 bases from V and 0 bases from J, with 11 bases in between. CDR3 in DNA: TGTGCCAGCAGCTTAACGCAGGGATTAGCCAAAAACATTCAGTACTTC. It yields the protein CASSLTQGLAKNIQYF.

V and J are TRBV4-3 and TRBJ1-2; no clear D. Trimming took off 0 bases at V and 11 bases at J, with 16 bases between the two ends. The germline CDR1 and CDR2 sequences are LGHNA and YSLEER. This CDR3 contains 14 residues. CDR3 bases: TGCGCCAGCAGCCAAGATGCGGGTAATAATTTGTACACCTTC. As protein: CASSQDAGNNLYTF.

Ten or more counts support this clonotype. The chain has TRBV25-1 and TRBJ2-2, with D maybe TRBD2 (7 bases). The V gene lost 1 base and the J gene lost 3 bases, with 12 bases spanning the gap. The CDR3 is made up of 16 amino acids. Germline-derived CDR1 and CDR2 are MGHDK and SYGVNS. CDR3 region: CASSEWGGHYTGELFF. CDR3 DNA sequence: TGTGCCAGCAGTGAATGGGGGGGACACTACACCGGGGAGCTGTTTTTT.

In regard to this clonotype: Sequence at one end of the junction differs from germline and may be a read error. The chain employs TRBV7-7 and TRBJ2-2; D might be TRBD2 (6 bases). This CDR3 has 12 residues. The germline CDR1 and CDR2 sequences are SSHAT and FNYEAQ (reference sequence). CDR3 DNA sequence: TGTGCTAGCAGCTTAGCGGCCGGGGAGCTGTTTTTT. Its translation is CASSLAAGELFF.

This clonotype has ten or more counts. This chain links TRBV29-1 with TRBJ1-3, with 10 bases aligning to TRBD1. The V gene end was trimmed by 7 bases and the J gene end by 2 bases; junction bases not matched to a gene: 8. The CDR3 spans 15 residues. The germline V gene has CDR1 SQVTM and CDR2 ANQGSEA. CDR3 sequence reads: CSAPGTGVPGNTIYF. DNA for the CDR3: TGCAGCGCTCCCGGGACAGGGGTTCCTGGAAACACCATATATTTT. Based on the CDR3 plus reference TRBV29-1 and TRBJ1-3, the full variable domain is SAVISQKPSRDICQRGTSLTIQCQVDSQVTMMFWYRQQPGQSLTLIATANQGSEATYESGFVIDKFPISRPNLTFSTLTVSNMSPEDSSIYLCSAPGTGVPGNTIYFGEGSWLTVV.

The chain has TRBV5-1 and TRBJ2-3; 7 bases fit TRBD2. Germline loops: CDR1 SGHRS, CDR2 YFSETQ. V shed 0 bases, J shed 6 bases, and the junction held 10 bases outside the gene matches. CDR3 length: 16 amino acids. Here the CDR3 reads CASSLAATPGGDTQYF. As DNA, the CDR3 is TGCGCCAGCAGCTTGGCCGCGACTCCCGGGGGGGATACGCAGTATTTT.

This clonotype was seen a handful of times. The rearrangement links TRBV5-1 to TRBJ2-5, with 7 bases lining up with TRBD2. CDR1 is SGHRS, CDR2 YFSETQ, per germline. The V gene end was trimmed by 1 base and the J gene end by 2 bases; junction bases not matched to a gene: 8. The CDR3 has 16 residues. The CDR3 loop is CASSLRPSGLQETQYF. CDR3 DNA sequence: TGCGCCAGCAGCTTGAGGCCTAGCGGTCTACAAGAGACCCAGTACTTC.

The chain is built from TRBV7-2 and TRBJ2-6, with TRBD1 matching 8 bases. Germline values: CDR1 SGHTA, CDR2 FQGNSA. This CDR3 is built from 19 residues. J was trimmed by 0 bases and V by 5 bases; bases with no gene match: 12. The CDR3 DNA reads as TGTGCCAGCAGCGATCCGATCGGACAGGGCTCCTCTGGGGCCAACGTCCTGACTTTC. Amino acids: CASSDPIGQGSSGANVLTF.

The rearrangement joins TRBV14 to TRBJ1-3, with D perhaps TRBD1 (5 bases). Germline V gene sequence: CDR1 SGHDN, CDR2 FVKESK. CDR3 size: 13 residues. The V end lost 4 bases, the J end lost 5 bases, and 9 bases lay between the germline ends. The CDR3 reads CASSPRQRNTIYF. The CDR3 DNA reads TGTGCCAGCAGCCCCAGACAGCGAAACACCATATATTTT. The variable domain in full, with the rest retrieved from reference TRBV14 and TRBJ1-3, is EAGVTQFPSHSVIEKGQTVTLRCDPISGHDNLYWYRRVMGKEIKFLLHFVKESKQDESGMPNNRFLAERTGGTYSTLKVQPAELEDSGVYFCASSPRQRNTIYFGEGSWLTVV.

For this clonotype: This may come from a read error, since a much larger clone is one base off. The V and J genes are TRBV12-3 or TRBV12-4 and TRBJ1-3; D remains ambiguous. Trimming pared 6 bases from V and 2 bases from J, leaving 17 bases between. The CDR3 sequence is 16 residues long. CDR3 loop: CASSLSSWVAGNTIYF. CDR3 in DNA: TGTGCCAGCAGCCTGAGTTCTTGGGTGGCTGGAAACACCATATATTTT.

The CDR3 coding sequence is TGTGCCTGGAGCGTTAGCGGGGGCGGTAATGAGCAGTTCTTC. Translating gives CAWSVSGGGNEQFF. The chain is built from TRBV30 and TRBJ2-1, with TRBD2 identical over 9 bases. The CDR3 sequence is 14 residues long. Looked up from germline, CDR1 is GTSNPN and CDR2 is SVGIG (reference sequence). The V segment lost 3 bases and the J segment 7 bases; nucleotides outside the gene matches: 7.

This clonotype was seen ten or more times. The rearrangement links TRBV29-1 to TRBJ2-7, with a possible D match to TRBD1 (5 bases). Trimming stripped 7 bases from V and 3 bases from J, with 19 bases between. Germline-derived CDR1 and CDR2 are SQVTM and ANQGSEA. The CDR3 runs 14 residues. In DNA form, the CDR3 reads TGCAGCGCTATCCCCGGACACCCAGGCTACGAGCAGTACTTC. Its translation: CSAIPGHPGYEQYF.